This TCR beta chain derives from a study of post-analysis software for immune sequencing data. Study at large: Included among the disease courses, which were recorded for the cohort, were relapsing-remitting, secondary progressive and progressive-relapsing multiple sclerosis. General study findings and limits: Multiple sclerosis patients had significantly lower normalized Chao1 diversity than controls. With TRBV5-6, TRBV5-1 and TRBV20-1 included, about five TRBV segments were more frequent in patients than in controls.

The CDR3 spans 12 residues. Trimming cost V 8 bases and J 2 bases, with 9 bases left between them. The germline CDR1 and CDR2 sequences are MNHEY and SVGAGI. This clonotype occurred a few times. Its antigen is undetermined. Unique molecular identifiers featured in each of the TCR beta cDNA libraries. TCRdb reprocessed the PCR reads with MiXCR, giving one entry per CDR3 protein. The data show about 770,000 distinct CDR3 sequences, just over 45% seen once. The chain uses TRBV6-5 and TRBJ1-1; a weak D match, TRBD1 (5 bases). This sequence was found in a girl under 18 with multiple sclerosis. Sequenced material: blood. The CDR3, as DNA: TGTGCCAGCGGGAGGGGTAACACTGAAGCTTTCTTT. This gives the protein CASGRGNTEAFF.